The T cell receptor beta chain described here comes from a study of T-cell reconstitution after alpha-beta-depleted transplantation in children. This clonotype came up many times. The V and J ends lost 5 bases and 7 bases respectively, with 25 bases between them. Looked up from germline, CDR1 is SGHVS and CDR2 is FNYEAQ. The CDR3 is 17 residues long. The authors prepared the TCRbeta library with unique molecular identifiers. TCRdb reprocessed the PCR reads with MiXCR, giving one entry per CDR3 protein. The sample carries some 43,000 distinct CDR3 sequences, 7.5% to 10% recorded once. The source was PBMCs, mostly from graft donor cells, collected 60 days after TCRalphabeta/CD19-depleted stem cell transplant. This chain uses TRBV7-6 with TRBJ2-3; possible D gene TRBD2, 6 bases. This receptor was taken from a male patient under 10 years old who had a stem cell transplant for chronic granulomatous disease, so the T cells may come from the graft donor. CDR3 residues: CASSALSHGGVVNTQYF. The CDR3 bases are TGTGCCAGCAGCGCCCTATCCCATGGCGGGGTCGTGAATACGCAGTATTTT.